The 5 T cell receptor beta chains listed next were all sequenced from one sample in a study of PD-1 blockade in classical Hodgkin lymphoma. Relapse after autologous stem cell transplantation occurred in every patient, and brentuximab vedotin exposure varied. The protocol was immunoSEQ multiplex PCR, while the TCRdb copy is restricted to in-frame clones and leaves out a portion. The table includes approximately 12,000 clones, about 71% detected once. The sequenced sample was peripheral blood mononuclear cells (PBMCs), obtained at baseline. The receptor source for this set is a human donor with classical Hodgkin lymphoma.

This sequence joins TRBV18 and TRBJ1-1; TRBD1 might be the D (5 bases). Deletions cut 6 bases from V and 1 base from J, with 15 bases between. Germline CDR1 is KGHSH and CDR2 is LQKENI. CDR3 length: 15 residues. The CDR3: CASSSIGAGNTEAFF. In DNA form, the CDR3 reads TGTGCCAGCTCCTCCATCGGGGCAGGGAACACTGAAGCTTTCTTT.

This clone turned up a few times. V gene TRBV6-5 combines with J gene TRBJ2-3; 7 positions agree with TRBD1. Germline CDR1 MNHEY, CDR2 SVGAGI. This CDR3 spans 14 amino acids. Losses at the gene ends were 5 bases for V and 4 bases for J; bases not matched to a gene: 6. CDR3 in amino acids: CASSQDRRADTQYF. DNA of the CDR3: TGTGCCAGCAGTCAGGACAGGCGGGCAGATACGCAGTATTTT.

A few counts support this clone. The chain has TRBV30 and TRBJ1-2; tentatively, D is TRBD1 (6 bases). V lost 3 bases and J 2 bases, leaving 22 bases between the germline ends. Germline CDR1 GTSNPN, CDR2 SVGIG (reference sequence). The CDR3 has 17 residues. The CDR3 is CAWREMMGQNGNYGYTF. The CDR3 DNA sequence: TGTGCCTGGAGGGAAATGATGGGACAAAACGGGAACTATGGCTACACCTTC.

The chain is built from TRBV28 and TRBJ1-2; no clear D gene. Trimming stripped 6 bases from V and 4 bases from J, with 15 bases between. CDR1 and CDR2 (germline): MDHEN, SYDVKM. The CDR3 contains 14 residues. The CDR3 DNA reads TGTGCCAGCAGGCGGGTGGGGTTGGCCTATGGCTACACCTTC. This translates into CASRRVGLAYGYTF.

This clone has only a few counts. The genes are TRBV9 and TRBJ2-3; 8 nucleotides line up with TRBD2. The length of the CDR3 is 16 residues. With V trimmed by 5 bases and J by 2 bases, 10 bases remained unmatched. The germline V gene has CDR1 SGDLS and CDR2 YYNGEE. CDR3 in DNA: TGTGCCAGCAGTCGTAGCGGGACTTCTATCACAGATACGCAGTATTTT. Translating it yields CASSRSGTSITDTQYF.